A selection of T cell receptor beta chains follows, all from one sample in a study of regulatory T cells in long-lasting Graves disease. TCRdb re-derived calls from the multiplex PCR reads in MiXCR, one entry per CDR3 protein. Among around 400,000 distinct CDR3 sequences listed, approximately 23% were seen once. Here the sequenced sample was peripheral blood mononuclear cells (PBMCs), taken when the disease was refractory, from a patient treated with antithyroid drugs. The source of these receptors is a woman in her forties with Graves disease. Each CDR3 is given with its conserved first and last residue. D genes are given only for firm matches. Clone size is not always given. Where it is, it says once, few, many or a class for expanded clones.

>-|TRBV5-1|few|TRBJ1-5
TGCGCCAGCAGCGTGGACAGTTATCAGCCCCAGCATTTT
CASSVDSYQPQHF
>-|TRBV6-1|-|TRBJ1-3
TGTGCCAGCAGTGAACTTGACGGATCCTCTGGAAGCACCATATATTTT
CASSELDGSSGSTIYF
>-|TRBV2|many|TRBJ2-2
TGTGCCAGCAGTGAAGCGAGATTGGCGAACACCGGGGAGCTGTTTTTT
CASSEARLANTGELFF
>TRBD1|TRBV28|many|TRBJ1-2
TGTGCCAGCAGTCCCGCGGGACAGGGCATCCCCGATGGCTACACCTTC
CASSPAGQGIPDGYTF
>TRBD1|TRBV2|many|TRBJ2-7
TGTGCCAGTCAAGCCGGGACAGGGGTCGAGCAGTACTTC
CASQAGTGVEQYF
>TRBD1|TRBV28|many|TRBJ1-5
TGTGCCAGCAGGATACCGACAGGGGGCAGTCAGCCCCAGCATTTT
CASRIPTGGSQPQHF
>-|TRBV28|many|TRBJ1-4
TGTGCCAGCAGCCCTCGGAGGTGGACGGCTGAAAAACTGTTTTTT
CASSPRRWTAEKLFF
>-|TRBV20-1|many|TRBJ1-5
TGCAGTGCTCGGGGTGATAGCAATCAGCCCCAGCATTTT
CSARGDSNQPQHF
>-|TRBV19|-|TRBJ2-3
TGTGCCAGTAGGAAAGGGGCGATCACAGATACGCAGTATTTT
CASRKGAITDTQYF
>-|TRBV4-1|-|TRBJ1-4
TGCGCCAGCAGCCAACCACTCCCAGGGGAAAAACTGTTTTTT
CASSQPLPGEKLFF
>-|TRBV13|few|TRBJ2-5
TGTGCCAGCAGCTGGAGGTCCCTCGAGACCCAGTACTTC
CASSWRSLETQYF
>-|TRBV25-1|-|TRBJ2-7
TGTGCCAGCAGTTCCCATGGGTATTACGAGCAGTACTTC
CASSSHGYYEQYF
>TRBD1|TRBV24-1|few|TRBJ2-2
TGTGCCACCAGTGATTTGGGACAGGGAGTGTCCGGGGAGCTGTTTTTT
CATSDLGQGVSGELFF
>-|TRBV12-3/TRBV12-4|many|TRBJ1-1
TGTGCCAGCAGCTCTGACTTTCAACGGGACGGCGAACCTTACACTGAAGCTTTCTTT
CASSSDFQRDGEPYTEAFF
>TRBD1|TRBV28|-|TRBJ2-3
TGTGCCAGCAGTTTCGAGACAGGGCCTAGCACAGATACGCAGTATTTT
CASSFETGPSTDTQYF
>TRBD1|TRBV7-9|few|TRBJ2-2
TGTGCCAGCAGGCGGACAGGGGAGACCGGGGAGCTGTTTTTT
CASRRTGETGELFF
>-|TRBV2|many|TRBJ2-2
TGTGCCAGCGGGGTGACAGGACAATACACCGGGGAGCTGTTTTTT
CASGVTGQYTGELFF
>-|TRBV3-1|-|TRBJ1-2
TGTGCCAGCAGCCAACAAGGGTCATATGGCTACACCTTC
CASSQQGSYGYTF
>-|TRBV2|-|TRBJ2-1
TGTGCCAGCAGACCATATCTGACAGAAAAGTTCTTC
CASRPYLTEKFF
>-|TRBV7-9|few|TRBJ1-1
TGTGCCAGCACCCTGGAGGAAGGGTTGAGCACTGAAGCTTTCTTT
CASTLEEGLSTEAFF
>-|TRBV12-3/TRBV12-4|many|TRBJ1-1
TGTGCCAGCAGTTCCCAATTCCAGGGAGGGACTGAAGCTTTCTTT
CASSSQFQGGTEAFF
>TRBD1|TRBV27|many|TRBJ1-2
TGTGCCAGCAGTGACAGGGGGCTTGCCATTTATGGCTACACCTTC
CASSDRGLAIYGYTF
>TRBD1|TRBV11-2|many|TRBJ2-7
TGTGCCAGCAGCTTAGTAGGGGGCCTGGATCTACGAGAGCAGTACTTC
CASSLVGGLDLREQYF
>-|TRBV11-2|many|TRBJ1-1
TGTGCCAGCAGCTCCTTCGCCAGAGGCACTGAAGCTTTCTTT
CASSSFARGTEAFF
>-|TRBV5-1|few|TRBJ1-1
TGCGCCAGCAGCGTTGGGACGGCGGAATTTGAAGCTTTCTTT
CASSVGTAEFEAFF
>-|TRBV28|-|TRBJ2-5
TGTGCCAGCAGTTGGAGCGGGCGAGGAGGTCGGGAGACCCAGTACTTC
CASSWSGRGGRETQYF
>-|TRBV19|-|TRBJ2-3
TGTGCCACCCGGGGATGGGGGGCAGGTACGCAGTATTTT
CATRGWGAGTQYF